This T cell receptor (beta chain) originates from a study of blood T cells in healthy people across ages (dated by TCRdb to between 2015 and 2017). In the study overall: In model experiments, template switching captured roughly one uniquely barcoded TCR beta cDNA molecule for every two T cells. Using deep sequencing normalized with unique cDNA molecular identifiers, the study measured how TCR beta repertoire diversity changes with age. Two additional independent replicas of 1 million unique cDNA reads from the same blood draw were analyzed for two donors (one aged 18 to 30 and one aged 80 or older). To avoid experimental bias, donors of different ages were spread randomly across the sequencing lanes. The donors were split into four age groups: young (average 16 years), middle-aged (roughly 39), aged (over 55) and long-lived (roughly 88).

The library was built by means of 5' RACE. The sequencer listed for this sample is Illumina HiSeq 2500. A second PCR of roughly 6 to 11 cycles was run with a J-beta primer mix and a sample-barcoded 5' primer. A unique molecular identifier was introduced onto each TCR beta cDNA molecule by a template-switch 5' adaptor carrying 12 random nucleotides. At least 2.5 million CDR3-containing paired-end reads were obtained from each sample. The Mint cDNA synthesis kit, primed by a TRBC-specific oligonucleotide, was used to synthesize first-strand cDNA from all RNA. Following uracil-DNA glycosylase treatment, a first 18-cycle PCR with universal primers M1SS and BC2_uni_R was performed on all cDNA. In the original analysis: For normalization, 1 million high-quality reads were randomly selected from each sample, with every read carrying a distinct molecular identifier. Instead of being binned into consensus sequences, reads with shared molecular identifiers were discarded. CDR3 identification, clonotype clustering and error correction used MiTCR with a Q25 quality threshold and the strictest error-elimination algorithm. A nonparametric unseen species model using Euler transformation provided a lower-bound estimate of total TCR beta diversity. TCRdb redid the processing of the public reads, applying fastp at Q25 and MiXCR, and retained in-frame beta chains. Each CDR3 protein appears once, grouped with its most common genes and DNA. These V and J calls are TCRdb output, not the study's own analysis. This sample holds 920,000 or so distinct CDR3 sequences; more than 35% were observed only once. The biggest ten clones account for under 20% of the sample.

Study-wide findings and limitations: The percentage of naive T cells measured by flow cytometry correlated strongly with observed TCR beta diversity. Total diversity estimates from one million sequenced T cells were considered lower bounds and underestimates. Compared with the aged group, more naive CD4+ T cells, fewer expanded clones and increased TCR diversity were shown by the long-lived group, suggesting age selection. Observed TCR beta diversity per million T cells fell roughly linearly with age, and a significant reduction was already apparent by age around 44. Because the CMV infection status of the donors was unknown, age-related changes in expanded clonotypes may potentially have been confounded. Bulk unsorted PBMC profiling prevented conclusive comparison of naive and antigen-experienced compartments.

There are a few counts of this clonotype. Which antigen it targets is not known. Qualities for individual bases were not recorded, and no much larger clone is one base off. The donors were 40 or so Caucasian individuals from Russia, aged 6 to 90 years, who were systemically healthy. Each donor gave 9 to 10 milliliters of peripheral blood, collected into EDTA-treated Vacutainer tubes. Ficoll-Paque density-gradient centrifugation was used to isolate PBMCs, with at least 7 million obtained per sample. Trizol reagent was used to extract total RNA from the PBMCs, yielding at least 5 micrograms per sample. The percentages of naive CD45RAhigh/CD27high T cells were determined by flow cytometry on a PBMC aliquot from every donor. CDR1 and CDR2, looked up from the germline V gene, are SNHLY and FYNNEI. The CDR3, from cysteine to phenylalanine, totals 13 residues. Solely the CDR3 DNA is kept, with 39 bases framed from the first base. V sheds 2 bases and J sheds 11 bases, leaving 15 bases between their ends.

Sequenced material: blood. The V gene is TRBV2 and the J gene is TRBJ2-5; the D gene is perhaps TRBD2, from 6 matching bases. This sequence was found in a woman aged 55-70 years in good health. The nucleotide sequence reads as follows: TGTGCCAGCAGTGAAATGATAACTAGCTGGCAGTACTTC. It is translated as CASSEMITSWQYF.